The rows below give T cell receptor beta chains drawn from one sample of a study of regulatory T cells in long-lasting Graves disease. TCRdb passed the multiplex PCR reads through MiXCR, listing each CDR3 protein once. The repertoire has 400,000 to 450,000 distinct CDR3 sequences, about 25% of them found once; the top ten carry over 25%. Sequenced material: peripheral blood mononuclear cells (PBMCs), taken when the disease was refractory, from a patient treated with antithyroid drugs. These receptors were collected from a female donor with Graves disease. CDR3s include the opening cysteine and the closing phenylalanine or tryptophan. The D gene is left open where the match is weak. Expanded clones are given a class, and other clones once, few, many or no size at all.

clone_size j_call cdr3_length d_call v_call cdr3_aa cdr3_nt
many TRBJ2-7 14 NA TRBV5-1 CASSRGTISYEQYF TGCGCCAGCAGCAGGGGGACTATTTCCTACGAGCAGTACTTC
few TRBJ2-7 12 NA TRBV27 CASRGISYEQYF TGTGCCAGCAGGGGAATTTCCTACGAGCAGTACTTC
NA TRBJ1-2 16 NA TRBV29-1 CSVPISQGREDYGYTF TGCAGCGTTCCAATATCGCAGGGTCGGGAGGACTATGGCTACACCTTC
few TRBJ2-2 15 TRBD2 TRBV7-2 CASSRGLGFAGELFF TGTGCCAGCAGCCGGGGACTAGGGTTCGCCGGGGAGCTGTTTTTT
NA TRBJ1-2 15 NA TRBV29-1 CSATSRVGSNYGYTF TGCAGCGCCACCTCCCGAGTTGGCAGTAACTATGGCTACACCTTC
few TRBJ2-1 13 TRBD2 TRBV12-3/TRBV12-4 CASIHSGRNEQFF TGTGCCAGCATCCATAGCGGGAGGAATGAGCAGTTCTTC
NA TRBJ1-1 13 NA TRBV9 CASSVVSNTEAFF TGTGCCAGCAGCGTTGTCTCGAACACTGAAGCTTTCTTT
NA TRBJ2-7 12 NA TRBV18 CASSPVRDEQYF TGTGCCAGCTCACCCGTCAGGGACGAGCAGTACTTC
few TRBJ1-1 12 NA TRBV7-2 CASSLGYAEAFF TGTGCCAGCAGCTTAGGTTACGCTGAAGCTTTCTTT
NA TRBJ2-2 16 TRBD1 TRBV6-5 CASSYVGTGNTGELFF TGTGCCAGCAGTTACGTCGGGACAGGGAACACCGGGGAGCTGTTTTTT
many TRBJ1-5 17 TRBD1 TRBV5-5 CASSSGTATYSNQPQHF TGTGCCAGCAGCTCGGGGACAGCCACTTATAGCAATCAGCCCCAGCATTTT
NA TRBJ2-5 12 NA TRBV19 CASRQAEETQYF TGTGCCAGCCGACAGGCCGAGGAGACCCAGTACTTC
NA TRBJ1-1 16 NA TRBV5-6 CASSSPPGLPNTEAFF TGTGCCAGCAGCTCACCACCCGGCTTACCGAACACTGAAGCTTTCTTT
many TRBJ1-1 15 NA TRBV11-2 CASSLAFGDNTEAFF TGTGCCAGCAGCTTAGCATTTGGAGATAACACTGAAGCTTTCTTT
few TRBJ2-2 15 NA TRBV11-3 CASSSTVSYTGELFF TGTGCCAGCAGCTCGACAGTTTCCTACACCGGGGAGCTGTTTTTT
many TRBJ2-2 15 TRBD2 TRBV28 CASSFSGRALGELFF TGTGCCAGCAGCTTCAGCGGGAGGGCCCTCGGGGAGCTGTTTTTT
NA TRBJ1-5 16 NA TRBV6-2/TRBV6-3 CASSYHGTPRNQPQHF TGTGCCAGCAGTTACCACGGGACGCCGCGCAATCAGCCCCAGCATTTT
many TRBJ1-4 14 NA TRBV2 CASRGTGFDEKLFF TGTGCCAGCAGGGGAACAGGGTTCGATGAAAAACTGTTTTTT
many TRBJ2-7 14 TRBD2 TRBV20-1 CSARDEREFYEQYF TGCAGTGCTAGAGATGAGCGGGAGTTCTACGAGCAGTACTTC
few TRBJ2-5 15 TRBD1 TRBV24-1 CATSEPTGPLETQYF TGTGCCACCAGTGAACCGACAGGGCCTCTGGAGACCCAGTACTTC
many TRBJ2-1 17 TRBD1 TRBV6-5 CASSSYRDREHYNEQFF TGTGCCAGCAGTTCATACCGGGACAGGGAACACTACAATGAGCAGTTCTTC
few TRBJ2-2 17 TRBD2 TRBV10-1 CASSESASGLNTGELFF TGCGCCAGCAGTGAGTCAGCTAGCGGGCTGAACACCGGGGAGCTGTTTTTT
NA TRBJ1-1 17 TRBD1 TRBV14 CASTPGQGMLGNTEAFF TGTGCCAGCACACCGGGACAGGGGATGTTGGGGAACACTGAAGCTTTCTTT
many TRBJ2-7 15 NA TRBV7-3 CASSLTAGTHYEQYF TGTGCCAGCAGCTTAACGGCGGGAACTCACTACGAGCAGTACTTC
few TRBJ2-2 15 TRBD1 TRBV28 CASSFGQGGLGELFF TGTGCCAGCAGTTTTGGACAGGGTGGACTCGGGGAGCTGTTTTTT
many TRBJ1-2 16 TRBD1 TRBV6-5 CASSYSGQPKNYGYTF TGTGCCAGCAGTTACTCGGGACAGCCAAAGAACTATGGCTACACCTTC